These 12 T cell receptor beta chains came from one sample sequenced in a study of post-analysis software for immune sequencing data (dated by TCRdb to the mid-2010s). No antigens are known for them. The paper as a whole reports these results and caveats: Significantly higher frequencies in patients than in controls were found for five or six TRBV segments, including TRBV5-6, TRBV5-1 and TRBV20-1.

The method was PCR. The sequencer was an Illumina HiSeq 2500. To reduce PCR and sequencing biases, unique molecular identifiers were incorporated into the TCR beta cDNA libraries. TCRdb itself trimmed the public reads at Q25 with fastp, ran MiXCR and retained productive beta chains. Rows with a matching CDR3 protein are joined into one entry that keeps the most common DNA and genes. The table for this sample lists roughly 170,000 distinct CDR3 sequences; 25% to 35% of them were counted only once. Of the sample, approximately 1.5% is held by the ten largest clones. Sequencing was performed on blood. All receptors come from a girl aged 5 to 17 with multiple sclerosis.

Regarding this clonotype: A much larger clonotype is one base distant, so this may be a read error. The CDR3 reads CASSLAGASVLTF. DNA for the CDR3: TGTGCCAGCAGCTTAGCTGGGGCCAGCGTCCTGACTTTC. V gene TRBV11-2 combines with J gene TRBJ2-6, with a tentative D call TRBD1 (5 bases). CDR1 SGHAT and CDR2 FQNNGV come from the germline V gene. CDR3 length: 13 amino acids.

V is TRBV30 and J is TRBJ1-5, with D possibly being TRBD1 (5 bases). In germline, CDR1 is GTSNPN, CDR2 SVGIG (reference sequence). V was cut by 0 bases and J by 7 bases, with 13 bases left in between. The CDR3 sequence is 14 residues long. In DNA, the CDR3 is TGTGCCTGGAGTGTGGGGGGTGAGGGACAGCCCCAGCATTTT. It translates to CAWSVGGEGQPQHF.

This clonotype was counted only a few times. The CDR3 reads CASSLSSAGGYEQYF. CDR3 nucleotides: TGTGCCAGCAGTTTATCTTCGGCGGGGGGCTACGAGCAGTACTTC. The gene calls are TRBV27 and TRBJ2-7, with 8 bases aligning to TRBD2. V gave up 0 bases and J gave up 3 bases; unmatched junction bases: 4. The CDR3 totals 15 residues. Germline V gene sequence: CDR1 MNHEY, CDR2 SMNVEV (reference sequence).

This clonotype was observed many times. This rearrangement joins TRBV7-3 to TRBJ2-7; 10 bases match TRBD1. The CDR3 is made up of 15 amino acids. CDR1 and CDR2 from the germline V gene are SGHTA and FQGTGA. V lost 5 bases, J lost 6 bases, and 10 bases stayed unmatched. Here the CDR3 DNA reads TGTGCCAGCAGCCGAGTGCCGGGACAGGGGACCGAGCAGTACTTC. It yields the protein CASSRVPGQGTEQYF.

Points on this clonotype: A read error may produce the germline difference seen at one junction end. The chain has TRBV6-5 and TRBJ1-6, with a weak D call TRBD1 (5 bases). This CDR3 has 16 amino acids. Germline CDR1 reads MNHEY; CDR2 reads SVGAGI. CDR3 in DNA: TGTGCCAGCAGTCTCGGCGGGGCTGCCTATAATTCACCCCCCCACTTT. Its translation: CASSLGGAAYNSPPHF.

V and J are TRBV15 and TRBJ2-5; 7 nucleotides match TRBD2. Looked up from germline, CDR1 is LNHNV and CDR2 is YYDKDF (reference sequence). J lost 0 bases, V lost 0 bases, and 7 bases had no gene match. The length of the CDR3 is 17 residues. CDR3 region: CATSRDRIAGHQETQYF. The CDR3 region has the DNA TGTGCCACCAGCAGAGACCGAATAGCGGGCCACCAAGAGACCCAGTACTTC.

DNA for the CDR3: TGTGCCAGCAGCTTAGAAACGTCGCAAAACACTGAAGCTTTCTTT. Translating it yields CASSLETSQNTEAFF. The V gene is TRBV7-6, the J gene TRBJ1-1; D gene uncertain. Germline lookup yields CDR1 SGHVS and CDR2 FNYEAQ. There are 15 residues in the CDR3. V lost 1 base and J 2 bases, leaving 11 bases between the germline ends.

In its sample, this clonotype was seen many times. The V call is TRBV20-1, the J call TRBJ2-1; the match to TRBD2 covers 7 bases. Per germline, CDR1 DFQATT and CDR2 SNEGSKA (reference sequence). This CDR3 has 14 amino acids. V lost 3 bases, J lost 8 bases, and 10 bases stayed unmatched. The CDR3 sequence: CSASRAGVKDEQFF. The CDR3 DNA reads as TGCAGTGCTAGTAGGGCGGGAGTAAAGGATGAGCAGTTCTTC.

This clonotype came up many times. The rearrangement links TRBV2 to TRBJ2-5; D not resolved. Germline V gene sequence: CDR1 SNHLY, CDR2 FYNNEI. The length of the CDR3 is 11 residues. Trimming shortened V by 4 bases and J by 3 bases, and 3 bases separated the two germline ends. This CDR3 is CASSVEETQYF. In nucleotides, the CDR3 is TGTGCCAGCAGTGTTGAAGAGACCCAGTACTTC.

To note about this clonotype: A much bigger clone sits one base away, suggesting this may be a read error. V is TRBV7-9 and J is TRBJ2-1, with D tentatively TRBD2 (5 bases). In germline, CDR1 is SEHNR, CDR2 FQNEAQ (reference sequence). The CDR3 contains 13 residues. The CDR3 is CASSLIPGYEQLF. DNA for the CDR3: TGTGCCAGCAGCTTAATTCCGGGGTATGAGCAGCTCTTC.

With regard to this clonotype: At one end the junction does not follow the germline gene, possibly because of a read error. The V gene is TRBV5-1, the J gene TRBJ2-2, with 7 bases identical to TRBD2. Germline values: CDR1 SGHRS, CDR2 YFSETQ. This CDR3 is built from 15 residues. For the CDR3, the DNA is TGCGCCAGCAGCGCCGGCGGGACTAACACCGGGGAGCCGTTTTTT. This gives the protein CASSAGGTNTGEPFF.

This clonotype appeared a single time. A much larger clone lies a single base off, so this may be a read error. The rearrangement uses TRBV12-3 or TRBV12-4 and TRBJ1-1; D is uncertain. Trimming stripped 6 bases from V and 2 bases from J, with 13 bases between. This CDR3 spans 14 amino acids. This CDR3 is CASRYSRSNTEAFF. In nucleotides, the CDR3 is TGTGCCAGCAGGTATTCCAGGAGTAACACTGAAGCTTTCTTT.